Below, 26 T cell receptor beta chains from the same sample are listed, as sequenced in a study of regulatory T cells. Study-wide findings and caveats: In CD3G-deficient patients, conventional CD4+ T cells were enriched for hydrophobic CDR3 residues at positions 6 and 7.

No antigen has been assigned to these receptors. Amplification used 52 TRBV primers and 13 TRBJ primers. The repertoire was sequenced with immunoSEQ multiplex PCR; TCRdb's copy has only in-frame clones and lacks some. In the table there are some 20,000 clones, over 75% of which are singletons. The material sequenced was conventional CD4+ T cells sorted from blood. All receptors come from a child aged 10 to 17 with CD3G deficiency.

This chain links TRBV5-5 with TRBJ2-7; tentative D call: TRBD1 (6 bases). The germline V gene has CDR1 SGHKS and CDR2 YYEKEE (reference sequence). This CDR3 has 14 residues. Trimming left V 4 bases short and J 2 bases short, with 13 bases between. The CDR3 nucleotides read TGTGCCAGCAGCCACAGGGTGGGGGCCTACGAGCAGTACTTC. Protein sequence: CASSHRVGAYEQYF.

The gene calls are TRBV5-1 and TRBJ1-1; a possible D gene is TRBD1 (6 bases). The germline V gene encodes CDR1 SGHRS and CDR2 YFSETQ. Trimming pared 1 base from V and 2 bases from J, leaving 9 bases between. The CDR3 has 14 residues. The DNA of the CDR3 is TGCGCCAGCAGCTTGCAGGGGACCAACACTGAAGCTTTCTTT. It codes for CASSLQGTNTEAFF.

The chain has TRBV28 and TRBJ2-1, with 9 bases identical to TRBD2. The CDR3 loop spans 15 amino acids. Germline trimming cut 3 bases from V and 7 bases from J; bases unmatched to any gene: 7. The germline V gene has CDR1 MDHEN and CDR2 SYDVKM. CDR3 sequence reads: CASSLVASGENEQFF. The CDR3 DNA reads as TGTGCCAGCAGTTTGGTGGCTAGCGGGGAGAATGAGCAGTTCTTC.

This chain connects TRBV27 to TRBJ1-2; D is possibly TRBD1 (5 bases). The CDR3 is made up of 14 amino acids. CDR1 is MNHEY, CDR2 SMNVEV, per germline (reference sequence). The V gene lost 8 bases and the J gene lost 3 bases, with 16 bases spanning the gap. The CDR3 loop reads CASPREGRDYGYTF. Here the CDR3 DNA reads TGTGCCAGCCCTCGGGAGGGCAGGGACTATGGCTACACCTTC.

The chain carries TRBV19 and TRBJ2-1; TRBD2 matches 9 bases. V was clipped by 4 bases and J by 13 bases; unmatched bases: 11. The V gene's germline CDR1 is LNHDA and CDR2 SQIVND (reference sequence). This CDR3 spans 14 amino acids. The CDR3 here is CASSTKTGTSRQFF. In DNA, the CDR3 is TGTGCCAGTAGTACTAAGACCGGGACTAGCCGTCAGTTCTTC. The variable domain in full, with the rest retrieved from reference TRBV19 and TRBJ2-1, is DGGITQSPKYLFRKEGQNVTLSCEQNLNHDAMYWYRQDPGQGLRLIYYSQIVNDFQKGDIAEGYSVSREKKESFPLTVTSAQKNPTAFYLCASSTKTGTSRQFFGPGTRLTVL.

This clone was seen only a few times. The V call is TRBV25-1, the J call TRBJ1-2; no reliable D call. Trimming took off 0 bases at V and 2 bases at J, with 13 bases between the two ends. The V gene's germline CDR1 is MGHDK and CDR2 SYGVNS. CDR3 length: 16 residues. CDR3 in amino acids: CASSEYGSSGNYGYTF. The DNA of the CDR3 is TGTGCCAGCAGTGAATATGGTTCCTCGGGGAACTATGGCTACACCTTC.

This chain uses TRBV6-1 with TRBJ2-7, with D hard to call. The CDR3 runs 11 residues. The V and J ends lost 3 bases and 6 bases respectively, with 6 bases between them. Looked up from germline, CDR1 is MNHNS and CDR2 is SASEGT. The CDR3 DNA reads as TGTGCCAGCAGTGAGTGGGTCGAGCAGTACTTC. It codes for CASSEWVEQYF.

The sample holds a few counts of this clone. CDR3 protein: CAAGERSGNTIYF. The CDR3 DNA sequence: TGTGCCGCGGGGGAAAGGTCTGGAAACACCATATATTTT. The chain combines TRBV6-6 with TRBJ1-3, with D maybe TRBD1 (5 bases). Trimming stripped 11 bases from V and 1 base from J, with 12 bases between. Germline V gene data show CDR1 as MNHNY and CDR2 as SVGAGI (reference sequence). The length of the CDR3 is 13 residues.

The CDR3 protein is CASSFGGAHGEKLFF. DNA for the CDR3: TGTGCCAGCAGTTTTGGGGGGGCGCACGGGGAAAAACTGTTTTTT. The chain combines TRBV28 with TRBJ1-4; weak D call: TRBD1 (6 bases). The CDR3 is made up of 15 amino acids. V was shortened by 3 bases and J by 8 bases, with 16 bases between the two germline ends. The germline gives CDR1 MDHEN, CDR2 SYDVKM.

The CDR3 DNA reads as TGTGCCAGCAGCCCCGGTGGGGATACGCAGTATTTT. Translation gives CASSPGGDTQYF. The V and J genes are TRBV7-9 and TRBJ2-3; no reliable D call. Per the germline V gene, CDR1 is SEHNR and CDR2 is FQNEAQ (reference sequence). The V end lost 5 bases, the J end lost 6 bases, and 9 bases lay between the germline ends. The CDR3 consists of 12 residues.

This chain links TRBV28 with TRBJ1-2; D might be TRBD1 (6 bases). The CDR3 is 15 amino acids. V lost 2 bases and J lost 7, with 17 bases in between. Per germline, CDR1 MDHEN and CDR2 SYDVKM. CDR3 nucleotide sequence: TGTGCCAGCAGTTTAGCAGTACAGGGCCGTCGTGGCTACACCTTC. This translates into CASSLAVQGRRGYTF.

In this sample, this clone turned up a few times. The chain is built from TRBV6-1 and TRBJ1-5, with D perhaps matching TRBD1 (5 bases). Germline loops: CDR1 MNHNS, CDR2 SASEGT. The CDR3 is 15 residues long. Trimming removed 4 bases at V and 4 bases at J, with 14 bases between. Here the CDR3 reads CASSGAEGWNQPQHF. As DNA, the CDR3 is TGTGCCAGCAGTGGGGCCGAGGGGTGGAATCAGCCCCAGCATTTT.

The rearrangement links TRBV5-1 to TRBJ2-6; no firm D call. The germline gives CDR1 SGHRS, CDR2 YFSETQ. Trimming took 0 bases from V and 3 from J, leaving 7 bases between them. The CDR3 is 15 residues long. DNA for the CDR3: TGCGCCAGCAGCTTGGGTGGGGTTGGGGCCAACGTCCTGACTTTC. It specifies CASSLGGVGANVLTF. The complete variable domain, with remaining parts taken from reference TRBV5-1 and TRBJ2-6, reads KAGVTQTPRYLIKTRGQQVTLSCSPISGHRSVSWYQQTPGQGLQFLFEYFSETQRNKGNFPGRFSGRQFSNSRSEMNVSTLELGDSALYLCASSLGGVGANVLTFGAGSRLTVL.

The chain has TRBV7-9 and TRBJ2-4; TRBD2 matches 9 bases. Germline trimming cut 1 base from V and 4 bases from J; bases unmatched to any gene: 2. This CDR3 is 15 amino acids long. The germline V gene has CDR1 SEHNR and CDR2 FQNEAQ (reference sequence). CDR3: CASSLGTSGKNIQYF. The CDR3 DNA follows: TGTGCCAGCAGCTTAGGCACTAGCGGGAAAAACATTCAGTACTTC.

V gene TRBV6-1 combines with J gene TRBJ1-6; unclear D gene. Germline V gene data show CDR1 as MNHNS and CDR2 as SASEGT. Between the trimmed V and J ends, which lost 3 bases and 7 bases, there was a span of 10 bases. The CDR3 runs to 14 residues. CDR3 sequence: CASSEASFNSPLHF. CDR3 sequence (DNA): TGTGCCAGCAGTGAGGCCAGCTTCAATTCACCCCTCCACTTT.

This chain's CDR3 is CASSLSWTAQQYF. In nucleotides, the CDR3 is TGTGCCAGCAGTTTATCTTGGACCGCCCAGCAGTACTTC. The chain has TRBV28 and TRBJ2-7; no clear D gene. V lost 1 base and J 8 bases, leaving 12 bases between the germline ends. Looked up from germline, CDR1 is MDHEN and CDR2 is SYDVKM. The length of the CDR3 is 13 residues.

The CDR3 DNA follows: TGTGCCAGCAGTTACAGCGCGGGAATCGAGACCCAGTACTTC. Translated, it gives CASSYSAGIETQYF. V is TRBV6-6 and J is TRBJ2-5; possible D gene TRBD2, 6 bases. The germline V and J ends were trimmed by 2 bases and 5 bases, with 12 bases remaining between them. The CDR3 has 14 residues. The germline V gene has CDR1 MNHNY and CDR2 SVGAGI (reference sequence).

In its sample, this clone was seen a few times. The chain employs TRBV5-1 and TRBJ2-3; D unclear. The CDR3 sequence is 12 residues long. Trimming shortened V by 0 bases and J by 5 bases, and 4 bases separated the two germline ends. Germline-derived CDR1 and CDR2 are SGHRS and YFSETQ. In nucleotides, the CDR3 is TGCGCCAGCAGCTTGGAAGGAGATACGCAGTATTTT. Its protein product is CASSLEGDTQYF. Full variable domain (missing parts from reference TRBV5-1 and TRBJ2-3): KAGVTQTPRYLIKTRGQQVTLSCSPISGHRSVSWYQQTPGQGLQFLFEYFSETQRNKGNFPGRFSGRQFSNSRSEMNVSTLELGDSALYLCASSLEGDTQYFGPGTRLTVL.

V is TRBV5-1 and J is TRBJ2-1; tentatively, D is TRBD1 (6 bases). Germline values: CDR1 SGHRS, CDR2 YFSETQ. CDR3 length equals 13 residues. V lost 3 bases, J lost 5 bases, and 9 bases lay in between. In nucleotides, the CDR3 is TGCGCCAGCAGCTCCGGACAGCACAATGAGCAGTTCTTC. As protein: CASSSGQHNEQFF.

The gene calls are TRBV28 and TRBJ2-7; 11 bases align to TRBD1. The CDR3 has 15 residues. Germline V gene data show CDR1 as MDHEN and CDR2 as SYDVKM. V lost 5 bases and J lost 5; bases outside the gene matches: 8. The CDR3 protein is CASSAMGQGGHEQYF. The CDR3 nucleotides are TGTGCCAGCAGTGCGATGGGACAGGGGGGACACGAGCAGTACTTC. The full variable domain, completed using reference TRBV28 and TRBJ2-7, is DVKVTQSSRYLVKRTGEKVFLECVQDMDHENMFWYRQDPGLGLRLIYFSYDVKMKEKGDIPEGYSVSREKKERFSLILESASTNQTSMYLCASSAMGQGGHEQYFGPGTRLTVT.

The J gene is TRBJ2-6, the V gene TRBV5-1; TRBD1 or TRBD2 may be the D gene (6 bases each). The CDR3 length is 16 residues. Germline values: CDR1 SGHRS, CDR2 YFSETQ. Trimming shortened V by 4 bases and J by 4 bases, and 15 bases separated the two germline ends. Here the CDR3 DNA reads TGCGCCAGCAGCCCGAAAGGGGGGTTGGGGGCCAACGTCCTGACTTTC. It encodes CASSPKGGLGANVLTF.

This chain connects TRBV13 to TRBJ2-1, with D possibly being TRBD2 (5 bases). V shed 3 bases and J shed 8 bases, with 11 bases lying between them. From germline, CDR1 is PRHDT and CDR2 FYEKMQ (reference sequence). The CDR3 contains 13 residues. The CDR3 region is CASSFRGSDEQFF. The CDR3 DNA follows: TGTGCCAGCAGCTTTAGAGGGTCGGATGAGCAGTTCTTC.

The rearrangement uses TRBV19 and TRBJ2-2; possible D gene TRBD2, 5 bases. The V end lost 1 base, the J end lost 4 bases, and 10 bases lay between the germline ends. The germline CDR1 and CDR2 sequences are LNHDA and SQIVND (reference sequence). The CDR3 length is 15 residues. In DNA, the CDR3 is TGTGCCAGTAGTATAGGAGGGTTGGGCACCGGGGAGCTGTTTTTT. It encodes CASSIGGLGTGELFF.

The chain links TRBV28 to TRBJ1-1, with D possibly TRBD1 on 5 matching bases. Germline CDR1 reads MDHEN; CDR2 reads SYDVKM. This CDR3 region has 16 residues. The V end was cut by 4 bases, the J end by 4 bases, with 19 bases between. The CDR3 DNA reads TGTGCCAGCAGTTCCCATGGGGCAGGGAGGGGCACTGAAGCTTTCTTT. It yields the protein CASSSHGAGRGTEAFF. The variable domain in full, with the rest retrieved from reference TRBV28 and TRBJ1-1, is DVKVTQSSRYLVKRTGEKVFLECVQDMDHENMFWYRQDPGLGLRLIYFSYDVKMKEKGDIPEGYSVSREKKERFSLILESASTNQTSMYLCASSSHGAGRGTEAFFGQGTRLTVV.

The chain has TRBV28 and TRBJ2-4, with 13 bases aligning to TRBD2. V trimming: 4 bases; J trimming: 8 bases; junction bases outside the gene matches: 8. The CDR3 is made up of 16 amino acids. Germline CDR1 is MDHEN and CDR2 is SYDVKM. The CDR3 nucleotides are TGTGCCAGCAGTTCGACGGGACTAGCGGGACGCCACATTCAGTACTTC. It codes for CASSSTGLAGRHIQYF.

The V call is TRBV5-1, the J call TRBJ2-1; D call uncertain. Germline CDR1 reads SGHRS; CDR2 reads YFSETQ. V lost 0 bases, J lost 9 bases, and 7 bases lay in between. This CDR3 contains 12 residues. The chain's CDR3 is CASSLDASEQFF. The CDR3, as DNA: TGCGCCAGCAGCTTGGATGCGTCTGAGCAGTTCTTC. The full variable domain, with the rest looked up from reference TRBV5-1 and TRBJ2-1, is KAGVTQTPRYLIKTRGQQVTLSCSPISGHRSVSWYQQTPGQGLQFLFEYFSETQRNKGNFPGRFSGRQFSNSRSEMNVSTLELGDSALYLCASSLDASEQFFGPGTRLTVL.